Shown below are 26 T cell receptor beta chains from a single sample sequenced in a study of T cells in Graves' hyperthyroidism and ophthalmopathy. Using RNA transcripts as the source, TCR beta CDR3 regions were amplified. Researchers ran a first-round RT-PCR on the TCR CDR3 using the HTBI primer set. TCRdb independently ran MiXCR on the multiplex PCR reads; one entry per CDR3 protein. The repertoire consists of 660,000 or so distinct CDR3 sequences, with roughly 45% occurring once and the leading ten covering less than 9.5%. Sequencing used peripheral blood or thyroid tissue (not recorded which). These receptors were collected from an adult man with Graves' disease, either hyperthyroidism or ophthalmopathy (not recorded which).

The V and J genes are TRBV12-3 or TRBV12-4 and TRBJ2-3; D is perhaps TRBD2 (6 bases). The CDR3 spans 16 residues. Trimming shortened V by 4 bases and J by 0 bases, and 14 bases separated the two germline ends. The CDR3, as DNA: TGTGCCAGCAGTTACTGGGCTAGCGTTAGCACAGATACGCAGTATTTT. Protein product: CASSYWASVSTDTQYF.

This clonotype was found many times. The V gene is TRBV2, the J gene TRBJ2-5; 7 positions match TRBD1. This CDR3 has 13 amino acids. Looked up from germline, CDR1 is SNHLY and CDR2 is FYNNEI. Trimming at V came to 7 bases and at J to 1 base, leaving 3 bases not matched to a gene. CDR3 region: CASTRQGQETQYF. The CDR3 DNA follows: TGTGCCAGCACCCGACAGGGCCAAGAGACCCAGTACTTC.

This chain joins TRBV5-5 and TRBJ1-2; D call uncertain. The V and J ends lost 6 bases and 5 bases respectively, with 14 bases between them. The CDR3 totals 13 residues. The germline V gene encodes CDR1 SGHKS and CDR2 YYEKEE (reference sequence). The CDR3 protein is CASTLREQYGYTF. The DNA for the CDR3 is TGTGCCAGCACCCTAAGGGAACAGTATGGCTACACCTTC.

This clonotype showed up many times. V and J are TRBV9 and TRBJ2-6; D is ambiguous. Germline values: CDR1 SGDLS, CDR2 YYNGEE. V shed 3 bases and J shed 0 bases, with 7 bases lying between them. CDR3 size: 15 residues. CDR3 amino acids: CASSGTGSGANVLTF. The CDR3 DNA reads TGTGCCAGCAGCGGGACGGGCTCTGGGGCCAACGTCCTGACTTTC.

A few counts support this clonotype. The chain recombines TRBV28 with TRBJ1-5; D call uncertain. The V end was cut by 6 bases, the J end by 0 bases, with 12 bases between. Germline V gene data show CDR1 as MDHEN and CDR2 as SYDVKM. The CDR3 contains 15 residues. The CDR3 DNA follows: TGTGCCAGCAGCTTAGAGATGGGTAGCAATCAGCCCCAGCATTTT. Protein: CASSLEMGSNQPQHF.

Notes on this clonotype: A read error may explain this, as a much larger clone is one base away. The CDR3 nucleotides are TGTGCCATCGGCCCAGCCCTCAATCAGCCCCAGCATTTT. This gives the protein CAIGPALNQPQHF. This rearrangement joins TRBV10-3 to TRBJ1-5; D unresolved. CDR3 length: 13 amino acids. Trimming took 8 bases from V and 3 from J, leaving 11 bases between them. The germline CDR1 and CDR2 sequences are ENHRY and SYGVKD.

The rearrangement joins TRBV12-3 or TRBV12-4 to TRBJ1-1; 9 positions match TRBD1. This CDR3 has 14 residues. J lost 7 bases, V lost 5 bases, and 8 bases had no gene match. The CDR3 protein is CASSRTGALGEAFF. As DNA, the CDR3 is TGTGCCAGCAGTCGGACAGGGGCGCTAGGTGAAGCTTTCTTT.

V is TRBV5-1 and J is TRBJ2-2; 11 bases are shared with TRBD1. Trimming removed 4 bases from V and 6 bases from J; junction bases left unmatched: 5. CDR1 and CDR2 from the germline V gene are SGHRS and YFSETQ. This CDR3 region has 15 residues. CDR3 sequence: CASSHRDRGSGELFF. CDR3 in DNA: TGCGCCAGCAGCCACCGGGACAGGGGGTCCGGGGAGCTGTTTTTT. Supplemented by reference TRBV5-1 and TRBJ2-2, the full variable domain reads KAGVTQTPRYLIKTRGQQVTLSCSPISGHRSVSWYQQTPGQGLQFLFEYFSETQRNKGNFPGRFSGRQFSNSRSEMNVSTLELGDSALYLCASSHRDRGSGELFFGEGSRLTVL.

V usage is TRBV2 and J usage is TRBJ1-2; 7 nucleotides agree with TRBD1. CDR1 is SNHLY and CDR2 is FYNNEI in the germline V gene. J gave up 1 base and V 0 bases, and 2 bases lay outside the gene matches. The CDR3 loop spans 15 amino acids. Here the CDR3 reads CASSEAQGFNYGYTF. The CDR3 DNA is TGTGCCAGCAGTGAAGCACAGGGGTTTAACTATGGCTACACCTTC.

This clonotype was observed many times. CDR3: CASSSRDGDYGYTF. CDR3 nucleotides: TGTGCCAGCAGCTCCAGGGACGGGGACTATGGCTACACCTTC. The chain recombines TRBV7-2 with TRBJ1-2; tentative D call: TRBD1 (5 bases). Germline CDR1 and CDR2: SGHTA and FQGNSA. The V and J ends lost 4 bases and 3 bases respectively, with 12 bases between them. The CDR3 totals 14 residues.

This clonotype was seen only a few times. The V gene is TRBV7-8, the J gene TRBJ1-6; D is ambiguous. V gave up 6 bases and J gave up 9 bases, with 9 bases separating them. CDR1 and CDR2 from the germline V gene are SGHVS and FQNEAQ. The CDR3 spans 12 residues. The chain's CDR3 is CASSSHGSPLHF. The DNA of the CDR3 is TGTGCCAGCAGTTCCCATGGTTCACCCCTCCACTTT.

The rearrangement joins TRBV20-1 to TRBJ1-1, with TRBD1 identical over 7 bases. Trimming cost V 6 bases and J 3 bases; bases outside gene matches: 7. Germline CDR1 DFQATT, CDR2 SNEGSKA (reference sequence). The CDR3 covers 13 residues. CDR3 loop: CSAKQGRDTEAFF. The CDR3 bases are TGCAGTGCAAAACAGGGGCGGGACACTGAAGCTTTCTTT.

With respect to this clonotype: A read error is possible here, since a much larger clone lies one base away. The chain carries TRBV10-3 and TRBJ1-2, with a weak D call TRBD1 (5 bases). The V end lost 3 bases, the J end lost 2 bases, and 16 bases lay between the germline ends. From germline, CDR1 is ENHRY and CDR2 SYGVKD. The CDR3 sequence is 16 residues long. The CDR3 here is CAISDETREANYGYTF. The CDR3 bases are TGTGCCATCAGTGATGAAACCAGGGAGGCGAACTATGGCTACACCTTC.

V and J are TRBV7-2 and TRBJ2-5, with D possibly being TRBD2 (5 bases). The germline V and J ends were trimmed by 3 bases and 11 bases, with 7 bases remaining between them. The CDR3 is 10 amino acids. Germline CDR1 and CDR2: SGHTA and FQGNSA. DNA for the CDR3: TGTGCCAGCAGCTTCCCGGGACAGTACTTC. Translation gives CASSFPGQYF.

In its sample, this clonotype was seen a few times. The rearrangement uses TRBV6-6 and TRBJ2-7; 10 bases are a match to TRBD2. The CDR3 contains 13 residues. The germline CDR1 and CDR2 sequences are MNHNY and SVGAGI (reference sequence). With V trimmed by 10 bases and J by 0 bases, 3 bases remained unmatched. This CDR3 is CATTSGRSYEQYF. CDR3 DNA sequence: TGTGCCACGACTAGCGGGCGCTCCTACGAGCAGTACTTC.

This chain connects TRBV19 to TRBJ2-7; D perhaps matches TRBD1 (5 bases). In germline, CDR1 is LNHDA, CDR2 SQIVND (reference sequence). There are 14 residues in the CDR3. Trimming took off 5 bases at V and 0 bases at J, with 11 bases between the two ends. Here the CDR3 reads CASSRKTVSYEQYF. DNA for the CDR3: TGTGCCAGTAGTCGAAAGACAGTCTCCTACGAGCAGTACTTC.

The rearrangement uses TRBV5-6 and TRBJ1-3; D is possibly TRBD1 (5 bases). V was cut by 1 base and J by 0 bases, with 11 bases left in between. This CDR3 has 16 residues. Germline V gives CDR1 SGHDT, CDR2 YYEEEE. CDR3 region: CASSLLSRDSGNTIYF. The CDR3 DNA is TGTGCCAGCAGCTTGCTCTCCAGGGACTCTGGAAACACCATATATTTT.

The chain couples TRBV9 to TRBJ2-1, with 12 bases matching TRBD2. The J call is in doubt because the DNA end fits TRBJ2-7 better. Germline V gene sequence: CDR1 SGDLS, CDR2 YYNGEE. The CDR3 contains 15 residues. CDR3 protein: CASSPRLAGVNEQYF. CDR3 sequence (DNA): TGTGCCAGCAGCCCCCGACTAGCGGGGGTGAATGAGCAGTACTTC.

At least ten counts were recorded for this clonotype. The gene calls are TRBV2 and TRBJ1-4, with no clear D. The V and J ends lost 5 bases and 8 bases respectively, with 6 bases between them. The length of the CDR3 is 11 residues. Germline CDR1 reads SNHLY; CDR2 reads FYNNEI. The CDR3 loop reads CASSPSEKLFF. In DNA form, the CDR3 reads TGTGCCAGCAGTCCAAGCGAAAAACTGTTTTTT.

This clonotype has a handful of counts. The J gene is TRBJ1-3, the V gene TRBV7-8; tentative D call: TRBD1 (5 bases). The germline V gene has CDR1 SGHVS and CDR2 FQNEAQ. This CDR3 region has 14 residues. Between the trimmed V and J ends, which lost 4 bases and 1 base, there was a span of 8 bases. CDR3 sequence: CASSSTASGNTIYF. The CDR3 DNA is TGTGCCAGCAGCTCGACAGCTTCTGGAAACACCATATATTTT.

In its sample, this clonotype was seen many times. This chain links TRBV2 with TRBJ1-3; D is unclear. Germline CDR1 SNHLY, CDR2 FYNNEI. The CDR3 spans 14 residues. Trimming took off 3 bases at V and 0 bases at J, with 6 bases between the two ends. DNA for the CDR3: TGTGCCAGCAGTGATGGGGTCTCTGGAAACACCATATATTTT. Protein sequence: CASSDGVSGNTIYF.

The chain has TRBV2 and TRBJ1-5; D might be TRBD1 (5 bases). Germline-derived CDR1 and CDR2 are SNHLY and FYNNEI. The V and J ends lost 5 bases and 2 bases respectively, with 13 bases between them. The CDR3 has 15 amino acids. The CDR3 reads CASSRRGAGNQPQHF. DNA of the CDR3: TGTGCCAGCAGTCGGCGTGGGGCGGGCAATCAGCCCCAGCATTTT.

Comments on this clonotype: The junction does not match germline at one end; this may be a read error. The V gene is TRBV19, the J gene TRBJ1-1, with a possible D match to TRBD1 (6 bases). Germline-derived CDR1 and CDR2 are LNHDA and SQIVND (reference sequence). This CDR3 contains 15 residues. The CDR3: CASSIAPGVNTEALF. In DNA, the CDR3 is TGTGCCAGTAGTATAGCCCCAGGGGTTAACACTGAAGCTCTCTTT.

Notes on this clonotype: A much larger clone differs by one base, so this may be a read error. The rearrangement joins TRBV29-1 to TRBJ2-7; D is unresolved. Germline CDR1 reads SQVTM; CDR2 reads ANQGSEA. Trimming removed 2 bases from V and 2 bases from J, with 10 bases in between. This CDR3 contains 13 residues. The CDR3 DNA reads as TGCAGCGTTGAACTGGGCCATCCCTACGAGCAGTACTTC. Its protein product is CSVELGHPYEQYF.

This clonotype showed up many times. The V call is TRBV29-1, the J call TRBJ1-1; D not certain. Trimming cost V 5 bases and J 1 base, with 11 bases left between them. Germline V gives CDR1 SQVTM, CDR2 ANQGSEA. The CDR3 runs 13 residues. The CDR3 spells CSVSRTPNTEAFF. In DNA, the CDR3 is TGCAGCGTTTCGCGTACACCGAACACTGAAGCTTTCTTT.

This clonotype was counted a few times. The chain has TRBV30 and TRBJ1-1; no clear D. Germline CDR1 reads GTSNPN; CDR2 reads SVGIG (reference sequence). The CDR3 runs to 14 residues. Trimming pared 2 bases from V and 1 base from J, leaving 11 bases between. The CDR3 DNA sequence: TGTGCCTGGAGTCCGTACAAGCCGAACACTGAAGCTTTCTTT. This translates into CAWSPYKPNTEAFF.